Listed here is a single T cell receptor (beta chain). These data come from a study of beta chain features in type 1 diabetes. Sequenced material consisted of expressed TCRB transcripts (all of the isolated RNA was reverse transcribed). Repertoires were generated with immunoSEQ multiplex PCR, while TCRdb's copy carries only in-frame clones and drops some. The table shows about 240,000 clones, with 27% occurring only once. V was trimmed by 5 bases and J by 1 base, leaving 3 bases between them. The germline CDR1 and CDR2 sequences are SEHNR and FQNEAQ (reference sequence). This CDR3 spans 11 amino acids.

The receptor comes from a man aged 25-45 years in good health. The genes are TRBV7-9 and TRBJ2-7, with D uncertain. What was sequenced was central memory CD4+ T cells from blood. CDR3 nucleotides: TGTGCCAGCAGCCGTTCCTACGAGCAGTACTTC. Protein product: CASSRSYEQYF.